The 28 T cell receptor beta chains below come from one sample, sequenced in a study of monozygotic twins with inflammatory bowel disease. TCRdb re-called the 5' RACE reads and gives one entry per CDR3 protein, without DNA. In total, the table holds over 100,000 distinct CDR3 sequences. The specimen sequenced was blood. Receptors were obtained from a human donor with ulcerative colitis or Crohn's disease, or a healthy co-twin of an affected twin (not recorded which).

The J gene is TRBJ1-1, the V gene TRBV20-1; TCRdb picks TRBD1, but there is no DNA to check that call. Germline-derived CDR1 and CDR2 are DFQATT and SNEGSKA (reference sequence). The CDR3 length is 14 residues. Here the CDR3 reads CSARDGTGNTEAFF.

The rearrangement uses TRBV28 and TRBJ2-1; TCRdb gives TRBD1 as the D gene, but with no DNA this cannot be confirmed. The germline V gene encodes CDR1 MDHEN and CDR2 SYDVKM. The CDR3 extends over 18 amino acids. CDR3 protein: CASITGGSAVHSYNEQFF.

This chain connects TRBV6-5 to TRBJ1-4; TCRdb gives TRBD1 as the D gene, but with no DNA this cannot be confirmed. CDR1 is MNHEY and CDR2 is SVGAGI in the germline V gene. The CDR3 is 15 residues long. Here the CDR3 reads CASSYPRTGEEKLFF.

V gene TRBV20-1 combines with J gene TRBJ1-5; the TCRdb D gene call, TRBD1, has no DNA to confirm it. Germline V gene data show CDR1 as DFQATT and CDR2 as SNEGSKA (reference sequence). This CDR3 has 16 amino acids. The CDR3 loop is CSASGPRTGQDQPQHF.

The chain combines TRBV12-3 or TRBV12-4 with TRBJ1-1; the D call from TCRdb, TRBD1, cannot be confirmed without DNA. The length of the CDR3 is 12 residues. CDR3 sequence reads: CASSPTGEAAFF.

V is TRBV20-1 and J is TRBJ2-1; TCRdb gives TRBD2 as the D gene, but with no DNA this cannot be confirmed. Per the germline V gene, CDR1 is DFQATT and CDR2 is SNEGSKA (reference sequence). CDR3 length equals 16 residues. The chain's CDR3 is CSARTPTSGRTNEQFF.

The chain couples TRBV5-1 to TRBJ2-3; there is no DNA to check the TCRdb D call of TRBD1. This CDR3 region has 15 residues. Germline V gives CDR1 SGHRS, CDR2 YFSETQ. Here the CDR3 reads CASSHQAAPTDTQYF.

V is TRBV12-3 or TRBV12-4 and J is TRBJ2-1; TCRdb picks TRBD2, but there is no DNA to check that call. This CDR3 contains 16 residues. CDR3 amino acids: CASIRGAGTSDNEQFF.

The rearrangement links TRBV11-2 to TRBJ2-1; TCRdb indicates TRBD2, and absent DNA this call remains unverified. Germline V gene sequence: CDR1 SGHAT, CDR2 FQNNGV. The CDR3 runs 15 residues. The chain's CDR3 is CASSPGTRAYNEQFF.

This sequence joins TRBV6-1 and TRBJ1-5; the D call of TRBD1 rests on TCRdb alone, since no DNA is present to check it. The CDR3 runs 14 residues. Germline lookup yields CDR1 MNHNS and CDR2 SASEGT. The CDR3 sequence is CASSLAGGGQPQHF.

The chain links TRBV7-2 to TRBJ1-2. This CDR3 has 13 amino acids. Per germline, CDR1 SGHTA and CDR2 FQGNSA. The CDR3 sequence is CASSFGFIYGYTF.

The genes are TRBV7-8 and TRBJ2-1. The CDR3 spans 14 residues. Per the germline V gene, CDR1 is SGHVS and CDR2 is FQNEAQ. The CDR3 reads CASRGPFNHNEQFF.

This chain links TRBV3-1 with TRBJ1-2; TCRdb selects TRBD1, and the lack of DNA leaves this call unchecked. Per the germline V gene, CDR1 is LGHDT and CDR2 is YNNKEL (reference sequence). The CDR3 runs to 13 residues. The CDR3 protein is CASSQGGNYGYTF. The full variable domain, its missing parts supplied by reference TRBV3-1 and TRBJ1-2, is DTAVSQTPKYLVTQMGNDKSIKCEQNLGHDTMYWYKQDSKKFLKIMFSYNNKELIINETVPNRFSPKSPDKAHLNLHINSLELGDSAVYFCASSQGGNYGYTFGSGTRLTVV.

V and J are TRBV27 and TRBJ2-4. The CDR3 runs 15 residues. Germline V gene data show CDR1 as MNHEY and CDR2 as SMNVEV (reference sequence). CDR3 residues: CASKTLMADKNIQYF.

The rearrangement joins TRBV18 to TRBJ1-6; TCRdb proposes TRBD1, but this gene call is untestable without DNA. The germline gives CDR1 KGHSH, CDR2 LQKENI. CDR3 length: 15 residues. This CDR3 reads CASSPRTKNNSLLHF.

V gene TRBV6-2 or TRBV6-3 combines with J gene TRBJ2-7. CDR1 MNHEY and CDR2 SVGEGT come from the germline V gene. This CDR3 spans 15 amino acids. This CDR3 reads CASSYDGFSSYEQYF.

The rearrangement uses TRBV7-3 and TRBJ2-1; TCRdb indicates TRBD1, and absent DNA this call remains unverified. From germline, CDR1 is SGHTA and CDR2 FQGTGA. The CDR3 loop spans 17 amino acids. CDR3 sequence reads: CASSLGQGAGSYNEQFF.

This chain connects TRBV7-9 to TRBJ2-1; with no DNA, the TCRdb D assignment of TRBD2 cannot be verified. Per the germline V gene, CDR1 is SEHNR and CDR2 is FQNEAQ (reference sequence). There are 13 residues in the CDR3. CDR3 protein: CASSPSWGNEQFF.

This chain connects TRBV7-2 to TRBJ1-4. CDR3 length: 13 amino acids. CDR1 is SGHTA, CDR2 FQGNSA, per germline. CDR3 region: CASSRAVGEKLFF.

V gene TRBV3-1 combines with J gene TRBJ2-7. Germline V gene sequence: CDR1 LGHDT, CDR2 YNNKEL (reference sequence). The CDR3 covers 13 residues. The CDR3 sequence: CASSGQVRNEQYF.

The rearrangement uses TRBV6-5 and TRBJ2-7; no DNA is available, so the TRBD1 call from TCRdb remains unchecked. This CDR3 is built from 18 residues. Germline CDR1 MNHEY, CDR2 SVGAGI. The CDR3 protein is CASSYSALDRKYTYEQYF.

V is TRBV11-2 and J is TRBJ1-4. Germline V gene lookup returns CDR1 SGHAT and CDR2 FQNNGV. CDR3 length: 12 residues. Here the CDR3 reads CASSLEPEKLFF.

The genes are TRBV29-1 and TRBJ2-7. The germline V gene encodes CDR1 SQVTM and CDR2 ANQGSEA. This CDR3 comprises 13 residues. The CDR3 loop is CSVEKDAGYEQYF.

The chain employs TRBV7-9 and TRBJ2-1; TCRdb's assignment of TRBD2 cannot be checked, as there is no DNA. CDR3 length equals 15 residues. Germline V CDR1 and CDR2: SEHNR, FQNEAQ (reference sequence). The CDR3 loop reads CASSLILAAYNEQFF.

The rearrangement uses TRBV29-1 and TRBJ1-4; TCRdb calls TRBD1, which cannot be checked without DNA. From germline, CDR1 is SQVTM and CDR2 ANQGSEA. CDR3 length: 13 amino acids. The CDR3 is CSAGTGSNEKLFF.

The CDR3 region is CASSEAWGPLSADTQYF. V gene TRBV6-1 combines with J gene TRBJ2-3; the D gene TCRdb calls, TRBD2, cannot be checked with no DNA. CDR3 length: 17 amino acids. CDR1 and CDR2 from the germline V gene are MNHNS and SASEGT.

The J gene is TRBJ1-1, the V gene TRBV7-2. The CDR3 has 15 residues. Germline-derived CDR1 and CDR2 are SGHTA and FQGNSA. This CDR3 reads CASSLAPWGNTEAFF. The full variable domain, in which reference TRBV7-2 and TRBJ1-1 provide the parts outside the CDR3, is GAGVSQSPSNKVTEKGKDVELRCDPISGHTALYWYRQSLGQGLEFLIYFQGNSAPDKSGLPSDRFSAERTGGSVSTLTIQRTQQEDSAVYLCASSLAPWGNTEAFFGQGTRLTVV.

The rearrangement links TRBV5-1 to TRBJ2-3; as DNA is missing, the TRBD1 call by TCRdb cannot be tested. Germline V gene sequence: CDR1 SGHRS, CDR2 YFSETQ. CDR3 length: 16 residues. The CDR3 is CASSLGYRASTDTQYF.